Given below is one T cell receptor beta chain in context. Roughly three months, about 14 weeks, into antiretroviral therapy, follow-up blood was collected. Whole blood was used without fractionation, so all unsorted peripheral T cells were included. The entry originates in a study of HIV-infected patients and healthy controls. Germline assignment: CDR1 ENHRY and CDR2 SYGVKD. This CDR3 contains 14 residues. The germline V and J ends were trimmed by 4 bases and 0 bases, with 9 bases remaining between them. Alpha and beta constant-region primers primed reverse transcription of about 0.5 ug RNA. Each of the alpha and beta chains got its own library through chain-specific third strand synthesis with indices. TCRdb reprocessed the 5' RACE reads via MiXCR and lists one record per CDR3 protein. The repertoire holds about 7,200 distinct CDR3 sequences, with about 10% as singletons.

The chain uses TRBV10-3 and TRBJ1-1; D might be TRBD1 (5 bases). The sequencing here drew on blood, taken during antiretroviral therapy. The receptor's source is an adult with HIV infection. For the CDR3, the DNA is TGTGCCATCAGTGTGTCAGGGCTGAACACTGAAGCTTTCTTT. Amino acids: CAISVSGLNTEAFF.